This TCR beta chain comes out of a study of shared clonotypes between healthy human individuals. CD8 cells regarded as naive lacked CD45RO, were positively chosen for CCR7, and omitted terminally differentiated effector memory CD45RA+ cells. Unmatched junction bases numbered 2, after V lost 6 bases and J lost 3 bases. Germline V CDR1 and CDR2: MNHNS, SASEGT. CDR3 length: 12 amino acids. Note on this clone: Its target is unknown.

General study results and limits: The study's rarefaction showed incomplete sorted-subset sequencing despite large depth. Donors were few, which limited the genetic and exposure-history diversity represented.

The method was immunoSEQ multiplex PCR; TCRdb's version includes in-frame clones alone and lacks a portion of them. The sample lists some 1,900,000 clones, roughly 94% occurring once. This sequence joins TRBV6-1 and TRBJ2-7; TRBD1 matches 7 bases. Sequenced material: naive CD8+ T cells sorted from blood. The sequence derives from a man aged 18 to 29 in good health. CDR3 in DNA: TGTGCCAGCAGGGGGACAGTCTACGAGCAGTACTTC. Translation: CASRGTVYEQYF.